This is a list of T cell receptor beta chains from one sample in a study of cytomegalovirus exposure and HLA in healthy donors. Here immunoSEQ multiplex PCR was the method, and the copy in TCRdb shows in-frame clones only, minus some. The profile covers 50,000 to 65,000 clones, with about 91% appearing a single time and around 16% taken by the ten largest. The material sequenced was PBMCs. The receptor set was obtained from a woman between 18 and 29 years old in good health and CMV-seronegative. Both conserved end residues are part of each CDR3. Each record gives: V gene, J gene, D gene, clone size, CDR3 protein, CDR3 DNA. A D gene is named only where the DNA matches it firmly. A row's size may be missing; if present it is once, few, many or a size class.

>TRBV5-5|TRBJ2-2|TRBD2|-
CASSPSGRNTGELFF
TGTGCCAGCAGCCCTAGCGGGAGGAACACCGGGGAGCTGTTTTTT
>TRBV18|TRBJ2-7|TRBD1|-
CASSPWTGPTYEQYF
TGTGCCAGCTCACCTTGGACAGGGCCGACGTACGAGCAGTACTTC
>TRBV7-9|TRBJ2-2|TRBD1|-
CASSFGTGSTGELFF
TGTGCCAGCAGCTTCGGGACAGGGTCCACCGGGGAGCTGTTTTTT
>TRBV5-1|TRBJ1-2|-|-
CASSPEASYLVGYTF
TGCGCCAGCAGCCCGGAGGCCAGCTACCTCGTCGGCTACACCTTC
>TRBV13|TRBJ1-6|-|-
CASSLGANLYNSPLHF
TGTGCCAGCAGCTTAGGAGCGAACCTGTATAATTCACCCCTCCACTTT
>TRBV5-1|TRBJ1-1|-|-
CASSLDQGTTEAFF
TGCGCCAGCAGCTTGGATCAGGGTACCACTGAAGCTTTCTTT
>TRBV27|TRBJ1-4|-|-
CASSLGAAGPKLFF
TGTGCCAGCAGTTTAGGAGCCGCGGGGCCAAAACTGTTTTTT
>TRBV27|TRBJ2-7|-|-
CASSAMDKTYEQYF
TGTGCCAGCAGTGCAATGGACAAGACCTACGAGCAGTACTTC
>TRBV2|TRBJ1-1|-|-
CASLRQGGTEAFF
TGTGCCAGCCTCCGTCAGGGAGGGACTGAAGCTTTCTTT
>TRBV27|TRBJ2-1|-|few
CASSPGPPGSSSYNEQFF
TGTGCCAGCAGTCCTGGCCCCCCCGGGTCGAGCTCCTACAATGAGCAGTTCTTC
>TRBV7-2|TRBJ2-5|-|-
CASSLRYDQETQYF
TGTGCCAGCAGCCTCCGGTATGACCAAGAGACCCAGTACTTC
>TRBV29-1|TRBJ1-2|TRBD1|-
CSVDAGQGYGYTF
TGCAGCGTTGATGCGGGACAGGGATATGGCTACACCTTC
>TRBV7-9|TRBJ1-3|-|-
CASSSTMDTQSSGNTIYF
TGTGCCAGCAGCTCAACAATGGACACCCAGAGCTCTGGAAACACCATATATTTT
>TRBV5-1|TRBJ1-6|-|-
CASSLAQTSSYNSPLHF
TGCGCCAGCAGCTTGGCTCAGACAAGCTCCTATAATTCACCCCTCCACTTT
>TRBV28|TRBJ2-7|TRBD2|few
CASSAVAGGSEQYF
TGTGCCAGCAGTGCAGTAGCGGGAGGGAGCGAGCAGTACTTC
>TRBV7-9|TRBJ2-2|TRBD2|-
CASSLGGGAAGELFF
TGTGCCAGCAGCTTAGGCGGGGGGGCCGCCGGGGAGCTGTTTTTT
>TRBV2|TRBJ2-7|-|-
CASSEWQAAYEQYF
TGTGCCAGCAGTGAATGGCAGGCCGCCTACGAGCAGTACTTC
>TRBV7-9|TRBJ2-1|TRBD1|-
CASSAGQGAREFF
TGTGCCAGCAGCGCGGGACAGGGGGCGCGAGAGTTCTTC
>TRBV7-6|TRBJ2-1|TRBD2|-
CASSLGLAMGNEQFF
TGTGCCAGCAGCTTAGGACTAGCGATGGGGAATGAGCAGTTCTTC
>TRBV13|TRBJ2-7|-|-
CASSSITRLEEYEQYF
TGTGCCAGCAGCTCAATCACCCGATTAGAAGAGTACGAGCAGTACTTC
>TRBV14|TRBJ2-1|TRBD2|-
CASSHLAGGDEQFF
TGTGCCAGCAGCCATCTAGCGGGGGGCGATGAGCAGTTCTTC
>TRBV5-5|TRBJ1-3|TRBD1|-
CASSLGGQGPGDTIYF
TGTGCCAGCAGCTTGGGGGGACAGGGGCCTGGGGACACCATATATTTT
>TRBV7-5|TRBJ2-7|-|few
CARRERQLLYEQYF
TGTGCCAGAAGGGAGCGACAGTTACTCTACGAGCAGTACTTC
>TRBV2|TRBJ2-6|TRBD1|few
CASSAGTASIGANVLTF
TGTGCCAGCAGTGCGGGGACAGCTAGTATTGGGGCCAACGTCCTGACTTTC
>TRBV5-4|TRBJ1-2|-|-
CASSQTGVNYGYTF
TGTGCCAGCAGCCAAACCGGGGTTAACTATGGCTACACCTTC
>TRBV10-3|TRBJ2-1|TRBD1|-
CAISHTGQGAAEQFF
TGTGCCATCAGCCACACGGGACAGGGGGCGGCTGAGCAGTTCTTC
>TRBV10-3|TRBJ2-7|TRBD2|-
CAISETRTAGEGEQYF
TGTGCCATCAGTGAGACCCGGACAGCGGGAGAGGGCGAGCAGTACTTC
>TRBV5-1|TRBJ1-3|-|-
CASSLALGSSGNTIYF
TGCGCCAGCAGCTTGGCCTTAGGGAGCTCTGGAAACACCATATATTTT
>TRBV5-6|TRBJ1-1|TRBD1|-
CASSLATETGSAFF
TGTGCCAGCAGCTTGGCGACGGAGACAGGGAGCGCTTTCTTT
>TRBV5-1|TRBJ2-5|-|once
CASSLNWRGLGETQYF
TGCGCCAGCAGCTTGAACTGGCGGGGTCTGGGGGAGACCCAGTACTTC
>TRBV9|TRBJ2-1|TRBD1|-
CASSDRDRGFNEQFF
TGTGCCAGCAGCGACCGGGACAGGGGCTTCAATGAGCAGTTCTTC
>TRBV4-2|TRBJ2-7|-|-
CASSQVIPGGPRVEQYF
TGTGCCAGCAGCCAAGTGATTCCGGGGGGCCCCAGGGTGGAGCAGTACTTC
>TRBV9|TRBJ2-7|TRBD2|-
CASSEAGEYEQYF
TGTGCCAGCAGCGAGGCGGGGGAGTACGAGCAGTACTTC
>TRBV4-2|TRBJ2-2|-|-
CASSQGIGGTGELFF
TGTGCCAGCAGCCAAGGTATAGGGGGCACCGGGGAGCTGTTTTTT
>TRBV11-2|TRBJ2-1|TRBD2|once
CASSLGGGLIFF
TGTGCCAGCAGCTTAGGGGGGGGGTTGATATTCTTC
>TRBV11-2|TRBJ2-7|-|-
CASSSPGSSYEQYF
TGTGCCAGCAGCTCGCCTGGGAGCTCCTACGAGCAGTACTTC
>TRBV9|TRBJ2-7|TRBD2|once
CASSVAPSGGAYEQYF
TGTGCCAGCAGCGTGGCCCCTAGCGGGGGAGCCTACGAGCAGTACTTC
>TRBV9|TRBJ2-5|TRBD2|-
CASSRTSVETQYF
TGTGCCAGCAGCCGGACTAGCGTGGAGACCCAGTACTTC
>TRBV28|TRBJ2-4|-|-
CASRIGDSEGGNIQYF
TGTGCCAGCAGGATAGGAGACTCGGAAGGAGGAAACATTCAGTACTTC
>TRBV6-1|TRBJ1-6|TRBD1|-
CASSADRRDSPLHF
TGTGCCAGCAGTGCGGACAGGAGGGATTCACCCCTCCACTTT